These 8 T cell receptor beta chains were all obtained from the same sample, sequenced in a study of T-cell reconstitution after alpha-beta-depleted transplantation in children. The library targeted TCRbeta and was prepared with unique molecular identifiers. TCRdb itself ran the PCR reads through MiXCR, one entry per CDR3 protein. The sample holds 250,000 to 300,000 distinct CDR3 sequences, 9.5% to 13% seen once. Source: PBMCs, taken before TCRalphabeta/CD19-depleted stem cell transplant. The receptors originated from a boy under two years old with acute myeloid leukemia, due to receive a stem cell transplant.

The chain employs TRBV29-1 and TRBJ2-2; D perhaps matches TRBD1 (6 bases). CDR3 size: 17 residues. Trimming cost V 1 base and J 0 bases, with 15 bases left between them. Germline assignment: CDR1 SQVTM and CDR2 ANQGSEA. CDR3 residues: CSVEAYAGAANTGELFF. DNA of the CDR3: TGCAGCGTTGAAGCGTATGCAGGGGCTGCGAACACCGGGGAGCTGTTTTTT.

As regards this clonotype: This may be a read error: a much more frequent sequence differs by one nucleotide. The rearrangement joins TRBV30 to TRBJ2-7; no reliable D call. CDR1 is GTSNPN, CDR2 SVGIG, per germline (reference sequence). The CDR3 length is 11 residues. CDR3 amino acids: CAWSTRLLLTF. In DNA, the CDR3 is TGTGCCTGGAGTACACGGCTACTCCTAACTTTC.

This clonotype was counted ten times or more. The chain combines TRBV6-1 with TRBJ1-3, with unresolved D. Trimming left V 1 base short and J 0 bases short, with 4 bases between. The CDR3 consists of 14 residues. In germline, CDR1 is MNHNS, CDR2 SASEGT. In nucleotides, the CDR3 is TGTGCCAGCAGTGAAGGAGCCTCTGGAAACACCATATATTTT. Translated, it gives CASSEGASGNTIYF.

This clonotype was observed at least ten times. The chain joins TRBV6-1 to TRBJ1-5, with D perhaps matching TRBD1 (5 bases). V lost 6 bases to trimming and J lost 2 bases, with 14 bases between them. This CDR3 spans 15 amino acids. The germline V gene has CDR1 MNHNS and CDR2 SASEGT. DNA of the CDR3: TGTGCCAGCAGAACACTAACGGGGGGCAATCAGCCCCAGCATTTT. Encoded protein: CASRTLTGGNQPQHF.

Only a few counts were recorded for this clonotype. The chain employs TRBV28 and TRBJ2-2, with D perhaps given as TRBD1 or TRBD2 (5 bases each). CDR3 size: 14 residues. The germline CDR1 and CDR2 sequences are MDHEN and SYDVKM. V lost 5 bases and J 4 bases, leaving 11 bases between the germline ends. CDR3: CASSNRGTTGELFF. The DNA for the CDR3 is TGTGCCAGCAGTAACCGGGGCACCACCGGGGAGCTGTTTTTT.

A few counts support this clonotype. In DNA, the CDR3 is TGTGCCAGCAGCCAAGTCTGGGGACCGCACTACGAGCAGTACTTC. It is translated as CASSQVWGPHYEQYF. The chain links TRBV3-1 to TRBJ2-7; D possibly matches TRBD1 or TRBD2 (5 bases each). The germline V gene encodes CDR1 LGHDT and CDR2 YNNKEL (reference sequence). Trimming stripped 1 base from V and 3 bases from J, with 13 bases between. The CDR3 runs to 15 residues.

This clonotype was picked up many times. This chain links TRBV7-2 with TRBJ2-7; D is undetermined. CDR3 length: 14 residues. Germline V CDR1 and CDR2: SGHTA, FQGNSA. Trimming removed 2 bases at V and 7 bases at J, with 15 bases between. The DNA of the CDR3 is TGTGCCAGCAGCTTATTTGCCTCCTTGCGTGAGCAGTACTTC. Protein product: CASSLFASLREQYF.

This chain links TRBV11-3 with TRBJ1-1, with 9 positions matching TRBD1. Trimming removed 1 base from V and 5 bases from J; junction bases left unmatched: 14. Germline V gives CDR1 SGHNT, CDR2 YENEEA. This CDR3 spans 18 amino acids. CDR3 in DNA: TGTGCCAGCAGCTTAGTAAAAACCCCGGGACAGGGATCGACTGAAGCTTTCTTT. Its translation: CASSLVKTPGQGSTEAFF.